A single T cell receptor (beta chain) is shown here with its context. The data were obtained in a study of OX40 agonist ivuxolimab in advanced cancers. The data were produced by immunoSEQ multiplex PCR, yet TCRdb's version contains in-frame clones alone and is incomplete. The sample shows 85,000 or so clones, roughly 85% of them seen only once. This TCR was sampled from an adult with an advanced solid tumor such as melanoma, head and neck, liver or kidney cancer. The specimen was CD4+ or CD8+ T cells sorted from blood, collected in a trial of the OX40 agonist ivuxolimab.

The CDR3 is CASSGEVGRRNTGELFF. The CDR3 DNA is TGTGCCAGTAGTGGTGAAGTCGGCAGGAGGAACACCGGGGAGCTGTTTTTT. The gene calls are TRBV19 and TRBJ2-2, with D hard to call. With 5 bases removed from V and 1 base from J, the gap between germline ends came to 17 bases. Germline CDR1 is LNHDA and CDR2 is SQIVND (reference sequence). The CDR3 is made up of 17 amino acids.